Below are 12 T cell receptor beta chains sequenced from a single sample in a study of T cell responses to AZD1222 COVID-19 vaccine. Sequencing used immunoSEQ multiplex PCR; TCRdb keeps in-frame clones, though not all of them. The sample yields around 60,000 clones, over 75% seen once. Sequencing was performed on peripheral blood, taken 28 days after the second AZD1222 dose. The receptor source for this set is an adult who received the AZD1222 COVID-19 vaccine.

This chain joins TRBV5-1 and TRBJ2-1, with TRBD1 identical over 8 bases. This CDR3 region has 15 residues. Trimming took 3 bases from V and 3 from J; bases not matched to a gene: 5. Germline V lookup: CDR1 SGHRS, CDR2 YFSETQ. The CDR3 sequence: CASSSTGQDYNEQFF. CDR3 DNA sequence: TGCGCCAGCAGCTCAACGGGACAGGACTACAATGAGCAGTTCTTC.

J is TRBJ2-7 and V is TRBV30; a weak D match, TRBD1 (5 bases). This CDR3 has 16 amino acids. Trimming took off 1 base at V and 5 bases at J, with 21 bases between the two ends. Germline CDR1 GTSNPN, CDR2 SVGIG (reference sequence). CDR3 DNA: TGTGCCTGGAGTGCGGCATCCACAGGCTTTGTCGACGAGCAGTACTTC. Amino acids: CAWSAASTGFVDEQYF.

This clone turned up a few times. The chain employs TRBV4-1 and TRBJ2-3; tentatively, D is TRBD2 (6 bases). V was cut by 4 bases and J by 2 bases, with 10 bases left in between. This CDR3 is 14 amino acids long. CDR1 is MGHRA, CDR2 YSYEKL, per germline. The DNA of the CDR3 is TGCGCCAGCAGCCGGGACTCGATCACAGATACGCAGTATTTT. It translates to CASSRDSITDTQYF.

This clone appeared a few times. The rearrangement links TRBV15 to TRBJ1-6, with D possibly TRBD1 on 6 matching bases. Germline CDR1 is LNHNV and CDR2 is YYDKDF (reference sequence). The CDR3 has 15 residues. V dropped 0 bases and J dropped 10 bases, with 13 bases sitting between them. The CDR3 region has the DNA TGTGCCACCAGCAGAGATAGGGGGTCGCGATCACCCCTCCACTTT. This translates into CATSRDRGSRSPLHF.

CDR3 DNA: TGCAGCGTTGAAGCTTTGGCGGGAGACTCCTACGAGCAGTACTTC. Protein sequence: CSVEALAGDSYEQYF. The rearrangement links TRBV29-1 to TRBJ2-7; 7 nucleotides line up with TRBD2. The CDR3 contains 15 residues. Germline CDR1 reads SQVTM; CDR2 reads ANQGSEA. Germline trimming cut 1 base from V and 0 bases from J; bases unmatched to any gene: 6.

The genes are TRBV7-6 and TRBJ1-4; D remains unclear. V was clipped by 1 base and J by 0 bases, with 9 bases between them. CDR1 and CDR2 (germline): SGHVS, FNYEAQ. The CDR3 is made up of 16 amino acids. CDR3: CASSLGSGATNEKLFF. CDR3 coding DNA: TGTGCCAGCAGCTTAGGCTCCGGAGCAACTAATGAAAAACTGTTTTTT.

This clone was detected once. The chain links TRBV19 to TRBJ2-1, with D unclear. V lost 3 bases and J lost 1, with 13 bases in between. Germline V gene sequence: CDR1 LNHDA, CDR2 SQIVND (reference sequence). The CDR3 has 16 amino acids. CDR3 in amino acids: CASSINARQSYNEQFF. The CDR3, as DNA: TGTGCCAGTAGTATTAACGCCCGGCAATCCTACAATGAGCAGTTCTTC.

DNA of the CDR3: TGTGCCAGCAGTTTGCTCACAGATACGCAGTATTTT. It is translated as CASSLLTDTQYF. V gene TRBV28 combines with J gene TRBJ2-3; the D is unclear. CDR1 is MDHEN and CDR2 is SYDVKM in the germline V gene. CDR3 size: 12 residues. V was cut by 3 bases and J by 2 bases, with 3 bases left in between.

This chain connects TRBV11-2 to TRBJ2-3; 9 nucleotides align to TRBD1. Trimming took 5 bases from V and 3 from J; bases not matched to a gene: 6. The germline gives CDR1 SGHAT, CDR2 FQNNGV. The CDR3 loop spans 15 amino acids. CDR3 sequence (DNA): TGTGCCAGCAGCGTACCGGGACAGGGAACAGATACGCAGTATTTT. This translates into CASSVPGQGTDTQYF.

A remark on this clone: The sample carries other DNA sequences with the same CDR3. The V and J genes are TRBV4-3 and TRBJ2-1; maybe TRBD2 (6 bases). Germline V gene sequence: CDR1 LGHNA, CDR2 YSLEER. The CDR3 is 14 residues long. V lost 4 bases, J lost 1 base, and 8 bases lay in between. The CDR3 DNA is TGCGCCAGCAGCCCGACTAGTTCCTACAATGAGCAGTTCTTC. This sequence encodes CASSPTSSYNEQFF.

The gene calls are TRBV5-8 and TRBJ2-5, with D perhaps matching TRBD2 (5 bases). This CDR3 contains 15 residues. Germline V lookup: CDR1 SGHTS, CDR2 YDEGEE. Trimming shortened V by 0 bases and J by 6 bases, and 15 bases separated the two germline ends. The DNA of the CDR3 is TGTGCCAGCAGCTTGGGGCGGGTGCCGCGCCAGACCCAGTACTTC. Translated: CASSLGRVPRQTQYF.

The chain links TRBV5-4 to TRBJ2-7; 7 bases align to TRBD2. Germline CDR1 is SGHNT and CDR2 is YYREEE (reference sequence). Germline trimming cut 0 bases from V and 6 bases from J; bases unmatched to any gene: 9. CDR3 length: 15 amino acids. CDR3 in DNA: TGTGCCAGCAGCTTGGGGGGAGGGAGTAGCTCCGAGCAGTACTTC. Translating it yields CASSLGGGSSSEQYF. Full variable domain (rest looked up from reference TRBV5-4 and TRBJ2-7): ETGVTQSPTHLIKTRGQQVTLRCSSQSGHNTVSWYQQALGQGPQFIFQYYREEENGRGNFPPRFSGLQFPNYSSELNVNALELDDSALYLCASSLGGGSSSEQYFGPGTRLTVT.